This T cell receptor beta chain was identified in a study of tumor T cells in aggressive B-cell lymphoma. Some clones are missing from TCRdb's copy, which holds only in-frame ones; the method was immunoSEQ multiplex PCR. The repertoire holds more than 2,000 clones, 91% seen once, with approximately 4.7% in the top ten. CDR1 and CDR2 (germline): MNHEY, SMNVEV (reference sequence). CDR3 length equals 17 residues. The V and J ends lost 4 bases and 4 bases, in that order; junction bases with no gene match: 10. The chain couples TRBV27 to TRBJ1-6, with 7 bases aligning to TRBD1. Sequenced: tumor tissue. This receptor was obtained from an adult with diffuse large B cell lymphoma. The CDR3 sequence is CASSWFRDSNYNSPLHF. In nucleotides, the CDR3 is TGTGCCAGCAGTTGGTTCCGGGACAGCAATTATAATTCACCCCTCCACTTT.